This T cell receptor beta chain comes out of a study of cytomegalovirus exposure and HLA in healthy donors. Sequencing was performed with immunoSEQ multiplex PCR; in TCRdb, only in-frame clones are kept and a portion is missing. The data show about 160,000 clones, roughly 90% seen once. The CDR3 loop spans 15 amino acids. Germline assignment: CDR1 SGHDN and CDR2 FVKESK. V was shortened by 4 bases and J by 4 bases, with 17 bases between the two germline ends. This TCR derives from a man between 18 and 29 years old in good health and CMV-seropositive. The V call is TRBV14, the J call TRBJ2-7; perhaps TRBD1 as D (5 bases). The sample was PBMCs. CDR3 sequence: CASSRSYRTLYEQYF. CDR3 DNA sequence: TGTGCCAGCAGCCGCTCCTACAGGACCTTATACGAGCAGTACTTC.